These 18 T cell receptor beta chains were all obtained from the same sample, sequenced in a study of early T cells in non-severe SARS-CoV-2 infection (dated by TCRdb to the early 2020s). Library preparation employed 5' RACE. This sample was sequenced with a NextSeq 500. The raw public reads went through TCRdb reprocessing: fastp at Q25, MiXCR clone calling, in-frame beta chains kept. All rows with the same CDR3 protein become a single entry with the most common DNA and genes. In this sample the table shows about 90,000 distinct CDR3 sequences, over 13% of which occur a single time. More than 6.5% of the sample lies in the top ten. Specimen: whole blood. These receptors came from an adult who was a healthcare worker with PCR-confirmed SARS-CoV-2 infection or an uninfected control (not recorded which).

This clonotype has ten or more counts. This chain links TRBV21-1 with TRBJ2-1; TRBD2 is the table's D call and was not checked against the DNA. TRBV21-1 is noted as a pseudogene. The CDR3 runs 20 residues. CDR3 coding DNA: TGTGCCAGCAGCAAAGTCCCCCTAGCGGGAGGGCCGAAAAACGTCAATGAGCAGTTCTTC. Translated: CASSKVPLAGGPKNVNEQFF.

V gene TRBV25-1 combines with J gene TRBJ1-1; D is perhaps TRBD1 (6 bases). Trimming removed 3 bases at V and 0 bases at J, with 11 bases between. Germline CDR1 is MGHDK and CDR2 is SYGVNS. The CDR3 has 15 amino acids. This CDR3 is CASSETGALNTEAFF. In DNA, the CDR3 is TGTGCCAGCAGTGAGACGGGGGCCCTGAACACTGAAGCTTTCTTT. The full variable domain, in which reference TRBV25-1 and TRBJ1-1 provide the parts outside the CDR3, is EADIYQTPRYLVIGTGKKITLECSQTMGHDKMYWYQQDPGMELHLIHYSYGVNSTEKGDLSSESTVSRIRTEHFPLTLESARPSHTSQYLCASSETGALNTEAFFGQGTRLTVV.

This clonotype was seen a handful of times. V is TRBV7-6 and J is TRBJ1-1; D gene ambiguous. CDR1 SGHVS and CDR2 FNYEAQ come from the germline V gene. Trimming left V 10 bases short and J 0 bases short, with 15 bases between. The CDR3 has 14 amino acids. This CDR3 is CATSVGGMNTEAFF. CDR3 DNA sequence: TGTGCCACCTCAGTGGGAGGCATGAACACTGAAGCTTTCTTT.

This clonotype rates as medium-sized. The V and J genes are TRBV20-1 and TRBJ2-7; 10 bases align to TRBD2. The germline gives CDR1 DFQATT, CDR2 SNEGSKA (reference sequence). J gave up 4 bases and V 6 bases, and 9 bases lay outside the gene matches. The CDR3 sequence is 14 residues long. CDR3 sequence: CSANPLAGEYEQYF. DNA of the CDR3: TGCAGTGCCAATCCTCTAGCGGGAGAGTACGAGCAGTACTTC.

This clonotype was seen only a few times. The V gene is TRBV20-1, the J gene TRBJ1-1; D is undetermined. Deletions cut 3 bases from V and 10 bases from J, with 12 bases between. This CDR3 spans 11 amino acids. CDR1 DFQATT and CDR2 SNEGSKA come from the germline V gene (reference sequence). CDR3 nucleotide sequence: TGCAGTGCTAGGACGGCCAATGGAGCTTTCTTT. Translating gives CSARTANGAFF.

This clonotype was recorded many times. The rearrangement uses TRBV6-5 and TRBJ1-1; D gene ambiguous. The CDR3 length is 12 residues. The V gene lost 1 base and the J gene lost 4 bases, with 4 bases spanning the gap. Germline CDR1 reads MNHEY; CDR2 reads SVGAGI. The CDR3 bases are TGTGCCAGCAGTTACTTAGGCACTGAAGCTTTCTTT. It is translated as CASSYLGTEAFF.

This clonotype appeared a few times. This chain links TRBV20-1 with TRBJ2-3, with D perhaps matching TRBD1 (5 bases). Germline-derived CDR1 and CDR2 are DFQATT and SNEGSKA (reference sequence). The CDR3 has 16 residues. V lost 2 bases to trimming and J lost 3 bases, with 18 bases between them. The chain's CDR3 is CSARSSAGLLTDTQYF. The CDR3 coding sequence is TGCAGTGCTAGATCCTCGGCAGGGCTATTGACAGATACGCAGTATTTT.

This clonotype was seen a handful of times. This chain links TRBV7-3 with TRBJ2-2; D remains unclear. Trimming cost V 2 bases and J 1 base, with 11 bases left between them. Germline values: CDR1 SGHTA, CDR2 FQGTGA. The CDR3 totals 16 residues. CDR3 nucleotides: TGTGCCAGCAGCTTATTTCGGACGGAGAACACCGGGGAGCTGTTTTTT. Protein product: CASSLFRTENTGELFF.

V and J are TRBV20-1 and TRBJ2-7, with unresolved D. Germline CDR1 is DFQATT and CDR2 is SNEGSKA (reference sequence). Trimming shortened V by 6 bases and J by 8 bases, and 11 bases separated the two germline ends. The CDR3 is made up of 10 amino acids. The CDR3 here is CSAAEEKQYF. The DNA for the CDR3 is TGCAGTGCCGCCGAGGAGAAGCAGTACTTC.

J is TRBJ2-1 and V is TRBV5-1; 9 bases align to TRBD1. The germline gives CDR1 SGHRS, CDR2 YFSETQ. V lost 0 bases and J lost 8; bases outside the gene matches: 6. This CDR3 is 15 amino acids long. CDR3 residues: CASSLAGQGRDEQFF. CDR3 DNA sequence: TGCGCCAGCAGCTTGGCCGGACAGGGGAGAGATGAGCAGTTCTTC.

The rearrangement uses TRBV5-6 and TRBJ1-2; maybe TRBD1 (6 bases). Trimming left V 2 bases short and J 3 bases short, with 14 bases between. This CDR3 has 15 residues. The germline V gene encodes CDR1 SGHDT and CDR2 YYEEEE. CDR3 amino acids: CASSFRDTRYYGYTF. CDR3 coding DNA: TGTGCCAGCAGCTTCCGGGACACTCGCTACTATGGCTACACCTTC. The whole variable domain, remainder taken from reference TRBV5-6 and TRBJ1-2, is DAGVTQSPTHLIKTRGQQVTLRCSPKSGHDTVSWYQQALGQGPQFIFQYYEEEERQRGNFPDRFSGHQFPNYSSELNVNALLLGDSALYLCASSFRDTRYYGYTFGSGTRLTVV.

This clonotype came up a few times. The junction departs from germline at one end; a sequencing error may be responsible. The chain joins TRBV29-1 to TRBJ2-1, with TRBD2 identical over 12 bases. This CDR3 comprises 9 residues. From germline, CDR1 is SQVTM and CDR2 ANQGSEA. The CDR3 nucleotides are TGCAGCGTTGCTAGCGGGAGGGTCTTC. This gives the protein CSVASGRVF.

There are a few counts of this clonotype. The V gene is TRBV3-1, the J gene TRBJ2-7; weak D call: TRBD1 (6 bases). The V gene lost 4 bases and the J gene lost 1 base, with 14 bases spanning the gap. CDR1 is LGHDT and CDR2 is YNNKEL in the germline V gene (reference sequence). This CDR3 has 15 amino acids. CDR3 residues: CASSPSWDTSYEQYF. CDR3 sequence (DNA): TGTGCCAGCAGCCCTTCTTGGGACACATCCTACGAGCAGTACTTC.

V is TRBV27 and J is TRBJ2-5, with 8 bases fitting TRBD1. The CDR3 totals 15 residues. Per germline, CDR1 MNHEY and CDR2 SMNVEV (reference sequence). V shed 1 base, J shed 4 bases, and the junction held 5 bases outside the gene matches. DNA for the CDR3: TGTGCCAGCAGTTTATGGAGAGGGACAGGAGAGACCCAGTACTTC. As protein: CASSLWRGTGETQYF.

This clonotype was seen ten or more times. This chain joins TRBV2 and TRBJ2-1; unclear D gene. The germline V gene encodes CDR1 SNHLY and CDR2 FYNNEI. V lost 4 bases, J lost 5 bases, and 12 bases lay in between. This CDR3 has 14 residues. The CDR3 DNA reads TGTGCCAGCAGTGTAGTTTACAAAGACAATGAGCAGTTCTTC. Protein: CASSVVYKDNEQFF.

This clonotype came up many times. The genes are TRBV2 and TRBJ1-1; 9 positions agree with TRBD1. This CDR3 comprises 11 residues. The V gene's germline CDR1 is SNHLY and CDR2 FYNNEI. The V and J ends lost 7 bases and 7 bases, in that order; junction bases with no gene match: 1. The CDR3 loop reads CASKDRGEAFF. In nucleotides, the CDR3 is TGTGCCAGCAAGGACAGGGGTGAAGCTTTCTTT. The whole variable domain, filled in from reference TRBV2 and TRBJ1-1, reads EPEVTQTPSHQVTQMGQEVILRCVPISNHLYFYWYRQILGQKVEFLVSFYNNEISEKSEIFDDQFSVERPDGSNFTLKIRSTKLEDSAMYFCASKDRGEAFFGQGTRLTVV.

This clonotype has ten or more counts. V usage is TRBV11-3 and J usage is TRBJ2-1; 12 bases line up with TRBD2. CDR3 size: 17 residues. Germline-derived CDR1 and CDR2 are SGHNT and YENEEA. Trimming cost V 5 bases and J 4 bases; bases outside gene matches: 9. The CDR3 DNA sequence: TGTGCCAGCAGCCCCAGACTAGCGGGAGCAAATTACAATGAGCAGTTCTTC. Its protein is CASSPRLAGANYNEQFF.

The chain joins TRBV19 to TRBJ2-1; 7 bases are shared with TRBD2. The CDR3 loop spans 14 amino acids. Germline CDR1 and CDR2: LNHDA and SQIVND (reference sequence). The trim removed 1 base at V and 4 bases at J, leaving 1 base unmatched. CDR3 sequence: CASSIGRGYNEQFF. The CDR3 DNA is TGTGCCAGTAGTATAGGGCGGGGGTACAATGAGCAGTTCTTC.